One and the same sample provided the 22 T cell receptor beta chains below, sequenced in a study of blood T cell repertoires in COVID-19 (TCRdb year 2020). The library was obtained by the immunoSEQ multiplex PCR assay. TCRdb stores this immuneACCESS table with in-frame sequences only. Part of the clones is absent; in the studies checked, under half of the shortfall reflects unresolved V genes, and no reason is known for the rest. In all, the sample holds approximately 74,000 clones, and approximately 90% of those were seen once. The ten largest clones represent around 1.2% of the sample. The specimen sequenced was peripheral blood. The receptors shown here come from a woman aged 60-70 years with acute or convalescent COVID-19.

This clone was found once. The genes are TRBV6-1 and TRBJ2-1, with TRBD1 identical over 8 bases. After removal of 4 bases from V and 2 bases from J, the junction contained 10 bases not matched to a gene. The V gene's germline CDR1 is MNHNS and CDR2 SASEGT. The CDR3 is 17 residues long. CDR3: CASSAGLGQGAYNEQFF. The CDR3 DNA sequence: TGTGCCAGCAGTGCCGGCCTTGGACAGGGCGCCTACAATGAGCAGTTCTTC.

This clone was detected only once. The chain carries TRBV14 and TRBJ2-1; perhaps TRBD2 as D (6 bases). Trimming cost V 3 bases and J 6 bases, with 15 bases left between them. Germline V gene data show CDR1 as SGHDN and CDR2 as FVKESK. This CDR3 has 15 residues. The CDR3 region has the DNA TGTGCCAGCAGCCAGAGACTAGGGTACTCCAATGAGCAGTTCTTC. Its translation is CASSQRLGYSNEQFF. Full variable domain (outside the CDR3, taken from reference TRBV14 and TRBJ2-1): EAGVTQFPSHSVIEKGQTVTLRCDPISGHDNLYWYRRVMGKEIKFLLHFVKESKQDESGMPNNRFLAERTGGTYSTLKVQPAELEDSGVYFCASSQRLGYSNEQFFGPGTRLTVL.

As DNA, the CDR3 is TGCGCCAGCAGCCAAGATGACCAGGGGATAAACTATGGCTACACCTTC. This gives the protein CASSQDDQGINYGYTF. The chain carries TRBV4-3 and TRBJ1-2; D perhaps matches TRBD1 (6 bases). V was trimmed by 0 bases and J by 2 bases, leaving 13 bases between them. Germline lookup yields CDR1 LGHNA and CDR2 YSLEER. The CDR3 runs to 16 residues.

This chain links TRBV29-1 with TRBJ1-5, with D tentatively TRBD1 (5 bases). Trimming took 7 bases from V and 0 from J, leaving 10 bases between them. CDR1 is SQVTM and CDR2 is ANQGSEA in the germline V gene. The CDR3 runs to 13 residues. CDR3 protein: CSAPGYSNQPQHF. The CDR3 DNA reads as TGCAGCGCCCCAGGGTATAGCAATCAGCCCCAGCATTTT.

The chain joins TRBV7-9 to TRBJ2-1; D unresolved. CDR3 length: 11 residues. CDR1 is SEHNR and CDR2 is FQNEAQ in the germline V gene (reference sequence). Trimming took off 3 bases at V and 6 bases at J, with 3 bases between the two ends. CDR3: CASSFLNEQFF. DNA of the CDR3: TGTGCCAGCAGCTTCCTCAATGAGCAGTTCTTC.

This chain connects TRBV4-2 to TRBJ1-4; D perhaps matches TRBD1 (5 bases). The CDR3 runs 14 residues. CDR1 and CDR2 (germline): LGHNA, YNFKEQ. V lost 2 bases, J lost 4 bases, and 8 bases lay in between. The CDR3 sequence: CASSQWGSNEKLFF. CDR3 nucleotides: TGTGCCAGCAGCCAATGGGGCAGTAATGAAAAACTGTTTTTT.

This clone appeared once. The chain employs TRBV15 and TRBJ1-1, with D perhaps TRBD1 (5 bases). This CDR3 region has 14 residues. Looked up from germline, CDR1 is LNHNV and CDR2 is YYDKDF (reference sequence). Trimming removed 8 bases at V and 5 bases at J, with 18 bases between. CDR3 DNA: TGTGCCACCTCCCCGGACAAGGGGTGGACTGAAGCTTTCTTT. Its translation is CATSPDKGWTEAFF.

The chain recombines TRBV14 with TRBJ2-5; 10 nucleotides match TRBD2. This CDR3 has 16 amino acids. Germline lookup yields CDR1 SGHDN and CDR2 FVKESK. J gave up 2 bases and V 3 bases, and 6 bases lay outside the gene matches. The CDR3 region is CASSHRAGGVQETQYF. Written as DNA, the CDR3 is TGTGCCAGCAGCCACAGAGCGGGAGGGGTGCAAGAGACCCAGTACTTC. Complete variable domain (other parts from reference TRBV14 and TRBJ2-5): EAGVTQFPSHSVIEKGQTVTLRCDPISGHDNLYWYRRVMGKEIKFLLHFVKESKQDESGMPNNRFLAERTGGTYSTLKVQPAELEDSGVYFCASSHRAGGVQETQYFGPGTRLLVL.

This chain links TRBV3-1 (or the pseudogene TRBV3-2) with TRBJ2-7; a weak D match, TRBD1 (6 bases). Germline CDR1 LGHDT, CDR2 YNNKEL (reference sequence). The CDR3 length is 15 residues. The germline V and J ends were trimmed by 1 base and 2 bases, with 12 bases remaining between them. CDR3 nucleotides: TGTGCCAGCAGCCAAGGTTACAGGGCTACCTACGAGCAGTACGTC. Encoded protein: CASSQGYRATYEQYV.

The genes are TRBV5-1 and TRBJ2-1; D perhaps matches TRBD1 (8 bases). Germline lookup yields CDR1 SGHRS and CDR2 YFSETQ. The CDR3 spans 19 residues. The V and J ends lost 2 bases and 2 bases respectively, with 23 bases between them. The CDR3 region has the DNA TGCGCCAGCAGCTTATCTCACCGACAGGGGAGGGATACCTACAATGAGCAGTTCTTC. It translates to CASSLSHRQGRDTYNEQFF.

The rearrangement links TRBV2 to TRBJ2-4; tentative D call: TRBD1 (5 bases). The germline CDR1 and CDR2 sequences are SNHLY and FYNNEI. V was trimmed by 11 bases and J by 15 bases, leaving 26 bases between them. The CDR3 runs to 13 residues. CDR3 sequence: CAAERSRVDGAYF. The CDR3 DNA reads TGTGCCGCCGAGAGAAGCAGGGTGGATGGGGCGTACTTC.

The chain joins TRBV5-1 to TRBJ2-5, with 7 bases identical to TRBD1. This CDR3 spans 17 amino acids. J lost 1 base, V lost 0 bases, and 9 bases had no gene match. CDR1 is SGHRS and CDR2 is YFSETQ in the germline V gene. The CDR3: CASSLEPTGASQETQYF. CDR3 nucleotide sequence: TGCGCCAGCAGCTTGGAACCTACAGGGGCCTCCCAAGAGACCCAGTACTTC.

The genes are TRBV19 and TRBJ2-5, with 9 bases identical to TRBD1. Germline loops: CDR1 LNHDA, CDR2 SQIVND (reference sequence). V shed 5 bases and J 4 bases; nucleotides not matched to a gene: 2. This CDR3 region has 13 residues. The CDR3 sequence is CASSAGQGETQYF. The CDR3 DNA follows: TGTGCCAGTAGTGCGGGACAGGGAGAGACCCAGTACTTC. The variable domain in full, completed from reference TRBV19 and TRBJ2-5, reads DGGITQSPKYLFRKEGQNVTLSCEQNLNHDAMYWYRQDPGQGLRLIYYSQIVNDFQKGDIAEGYSVSREKKESFPLTVTSAQKNPTAFYLCASSAGQGETQYFGPGTRLLVL.

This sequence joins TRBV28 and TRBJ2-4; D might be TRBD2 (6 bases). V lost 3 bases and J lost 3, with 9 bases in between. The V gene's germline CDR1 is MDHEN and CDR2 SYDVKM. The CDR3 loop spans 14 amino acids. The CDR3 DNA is TGTGCCAGCAGTTTCGGGGGTCTCAAAAACATTCAGTACTTC. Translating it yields CASSFGGLKNIQYF.

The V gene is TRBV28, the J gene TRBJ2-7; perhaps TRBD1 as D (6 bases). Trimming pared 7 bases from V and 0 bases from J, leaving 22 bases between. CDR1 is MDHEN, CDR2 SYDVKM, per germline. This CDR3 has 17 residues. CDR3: CASTPGVGTPISYEQYV. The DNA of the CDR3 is TGTGCCAGCACCCCAGGGGTGGGAACCCCAATCTCCTACGAGCAGTACGTC.

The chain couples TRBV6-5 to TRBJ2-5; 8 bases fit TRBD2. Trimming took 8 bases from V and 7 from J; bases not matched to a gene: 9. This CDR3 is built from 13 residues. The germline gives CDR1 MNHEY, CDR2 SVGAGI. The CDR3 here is CASQERGRGTQYF. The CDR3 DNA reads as TGTGCCAGCCAGGAGCGGGGGAGGGGGACCCAGTACTTC.

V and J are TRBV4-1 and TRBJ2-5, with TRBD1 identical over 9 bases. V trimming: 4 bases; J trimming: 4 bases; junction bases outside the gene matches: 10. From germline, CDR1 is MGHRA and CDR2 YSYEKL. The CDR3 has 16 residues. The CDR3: CASSLETQGALETQYF. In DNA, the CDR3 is TGCGCCAGCAGCCTCGAAACACAGGGGGCTCTAGAGACCCAGTACTTC.

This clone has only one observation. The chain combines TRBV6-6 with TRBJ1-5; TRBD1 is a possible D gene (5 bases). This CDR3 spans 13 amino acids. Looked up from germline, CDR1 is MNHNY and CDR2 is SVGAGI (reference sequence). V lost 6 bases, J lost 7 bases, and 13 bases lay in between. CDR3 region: CASSTGRSQPQHF. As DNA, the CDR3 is TGTGCCAGCAGCACAGGCCGGAGCCAGCCCCAGCATTTT.

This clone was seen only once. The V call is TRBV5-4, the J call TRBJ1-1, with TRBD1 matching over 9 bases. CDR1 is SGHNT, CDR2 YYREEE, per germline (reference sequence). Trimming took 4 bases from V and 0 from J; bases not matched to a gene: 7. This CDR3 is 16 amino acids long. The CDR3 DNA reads TGTGCCAGCAGCCGGGACAGGGCCATGATGAACACTGAAGCTTTCTTT. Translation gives CASSRDRAMMNTEAFF.

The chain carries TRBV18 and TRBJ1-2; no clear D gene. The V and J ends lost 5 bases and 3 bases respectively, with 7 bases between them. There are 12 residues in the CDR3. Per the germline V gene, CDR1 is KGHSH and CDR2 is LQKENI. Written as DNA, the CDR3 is TGTGCCAGCTCAATCGGGGACTATGGCTACACCTTC. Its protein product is CASSIGDYGYTF.

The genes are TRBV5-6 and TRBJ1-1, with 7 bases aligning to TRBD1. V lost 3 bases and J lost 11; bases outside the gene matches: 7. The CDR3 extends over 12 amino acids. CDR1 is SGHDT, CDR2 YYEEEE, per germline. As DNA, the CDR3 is TGTGCCAGCAGCTCGACAACAGGGGACGCTTTCTTT. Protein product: CASSSTTGDAFF.

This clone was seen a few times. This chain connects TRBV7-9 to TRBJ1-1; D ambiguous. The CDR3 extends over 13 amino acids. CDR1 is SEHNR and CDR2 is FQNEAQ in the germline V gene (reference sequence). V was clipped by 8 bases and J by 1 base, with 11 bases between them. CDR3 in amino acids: CASAARENTEAFF. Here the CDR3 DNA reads TGTGCCAGCGCAGCGAGGGAGAACACTGAAGCTTTCTTT.